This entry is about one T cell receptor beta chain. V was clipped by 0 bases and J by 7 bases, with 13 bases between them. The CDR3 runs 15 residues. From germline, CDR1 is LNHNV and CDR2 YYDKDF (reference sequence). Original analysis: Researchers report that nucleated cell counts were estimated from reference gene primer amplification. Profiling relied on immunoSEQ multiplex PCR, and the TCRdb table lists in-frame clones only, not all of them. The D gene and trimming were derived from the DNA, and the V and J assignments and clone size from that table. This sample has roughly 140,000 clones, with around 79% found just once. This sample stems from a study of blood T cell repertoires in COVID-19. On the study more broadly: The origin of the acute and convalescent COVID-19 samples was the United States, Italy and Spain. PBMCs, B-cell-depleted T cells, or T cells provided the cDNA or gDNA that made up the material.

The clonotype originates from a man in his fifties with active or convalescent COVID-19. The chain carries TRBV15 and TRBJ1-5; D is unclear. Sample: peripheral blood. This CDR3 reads CATSRDLGRPQPQHF. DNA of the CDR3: TGTGCCACCAGCAGAGATCTCGGCAGGCCACAGCCCCAGCATTTT.